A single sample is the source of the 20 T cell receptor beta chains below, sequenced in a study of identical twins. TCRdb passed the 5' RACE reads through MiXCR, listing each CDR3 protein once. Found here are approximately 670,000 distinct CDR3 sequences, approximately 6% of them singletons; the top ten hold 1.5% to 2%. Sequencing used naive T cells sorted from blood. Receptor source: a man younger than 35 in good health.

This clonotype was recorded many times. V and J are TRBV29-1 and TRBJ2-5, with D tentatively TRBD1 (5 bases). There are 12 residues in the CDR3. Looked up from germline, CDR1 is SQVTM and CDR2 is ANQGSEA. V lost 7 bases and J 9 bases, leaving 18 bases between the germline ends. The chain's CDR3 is CSAHNPDRPQYF. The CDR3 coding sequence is TGCAGCGCCCACAACCCAGACAGACCCCAGTACTTC.

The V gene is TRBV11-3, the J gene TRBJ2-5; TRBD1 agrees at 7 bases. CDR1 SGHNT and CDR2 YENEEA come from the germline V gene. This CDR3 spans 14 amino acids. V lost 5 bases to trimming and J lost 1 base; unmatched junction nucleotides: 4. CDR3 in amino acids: CASSGWDSQETQYF. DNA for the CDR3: TGTGCCAGCAGCGGATGGGACAGCCAAGAGACCCAGTACTTC.

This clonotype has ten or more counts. The CDR3 spells CASSPGQLNSNQPQHF. The CDR3 DNA follows: TGTGCCAGCAGTCCCGGACAGTTAAATAGCAATCAGCCCCAGCATTTT. V usage is TRBV12-3 or TRBV12-4 and J usage is TRBJ1-5; D is perhaps TRBD1 (6 bases). Trimming cost V 5 bases and J 0 bases, with 14 bases left between them. The CDR3 is made up of 16 amino acids.

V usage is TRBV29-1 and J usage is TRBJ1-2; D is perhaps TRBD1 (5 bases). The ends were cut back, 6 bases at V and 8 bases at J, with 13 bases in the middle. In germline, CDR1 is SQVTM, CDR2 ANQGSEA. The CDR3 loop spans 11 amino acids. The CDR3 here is CSVGTKSGYTF. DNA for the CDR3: TGCAGCGTGGGGACGAAGTCCGGCTACACCTTC.

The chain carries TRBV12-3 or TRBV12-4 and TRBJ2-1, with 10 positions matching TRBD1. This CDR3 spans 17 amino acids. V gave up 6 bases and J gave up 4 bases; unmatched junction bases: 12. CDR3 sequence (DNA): TGTGCCAGCAGACCTGGGGGGGGGACAGGGGTTTACAATGAGCAGTTCTTC. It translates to CASRPGGGTGVYNEQFF.

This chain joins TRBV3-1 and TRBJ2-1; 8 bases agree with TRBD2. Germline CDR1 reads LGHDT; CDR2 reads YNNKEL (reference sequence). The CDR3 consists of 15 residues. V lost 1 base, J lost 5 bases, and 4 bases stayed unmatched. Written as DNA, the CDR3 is TGTGCCAGCAGCCAAGGCACTAGCGGAAACAATGAGCAGTTCTTC. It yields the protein CASSQGTSGNNEQFF.

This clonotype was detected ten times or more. The CDR3 DNA reads as TGTGCCAGCAGTTACTCCCCCGCGGGACGGATTAATTCACCCCTCCACTTT. Translating gives CASSYSPAGRINSPLHF. The V and J genes are TRBV6-5 and TRBJ1-6; TRBD1 might be the D (5 bases). The CDR3 is 17 amino acids. Trimming cost V 0 bases and J 6 bases, with 15 bases left between them. The V gene's germline CDR1 is MNHEY and CDR2 SVGAGI.

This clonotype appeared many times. The CDR3 bases are TGCAGCGTAGGACTAGCGGGGGTATCCTACGAGCAGTACTTC. Encoded protein: CSVGLAGVSYEQYF. V and J are TRBV29-1 and TRBJ2-7; 13 bases agree with TRBD2. The germline V gene has CDR1 SQVTM and CDR2 ANQGSEA. This CDR3 contains 14 residues. J gave up 1 base and V 6 bases, and 3 bases lay outside the gene matches.

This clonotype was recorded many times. CDR3 DNA sequence: TGTGCCACCAGCAGAGGAGGTGAAAAACTGTTTTTT. Its translation is CATSRGGEKLFF. This chain joins TRBV15 and TRBJ1-4; D is ambiguous. Trimming removed 1 base from V and 7 bases from J, with 4 bases in between. The CDR3 covers 12 residues. Germline V gene data show CDR1 as LNHNV and CDR2 as YYDKDF (reference sequence). Drawing the rest from reference TRBV15 and TRBJ1-4, the complete variable domain is DAMVIQNPRYQVTQFGKPVTLSCSQTLNHNVMYWYQQKSSQAPKLLFHYYDKDFNNEADTPDNFQSRRPNTSFCFLDIRSPGLGDTAMYLCATSRGGEKLFFGSGTQLSVL.

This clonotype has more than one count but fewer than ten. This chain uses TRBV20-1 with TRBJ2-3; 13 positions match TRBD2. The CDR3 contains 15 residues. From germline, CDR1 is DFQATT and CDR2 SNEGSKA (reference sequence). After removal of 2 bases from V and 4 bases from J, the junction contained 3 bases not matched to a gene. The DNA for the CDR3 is TGCAGTGCTAGATGGACTAGCGGGAGTGCAGATACGCAGTATTTT. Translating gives CSARWTSGSADTQYF.

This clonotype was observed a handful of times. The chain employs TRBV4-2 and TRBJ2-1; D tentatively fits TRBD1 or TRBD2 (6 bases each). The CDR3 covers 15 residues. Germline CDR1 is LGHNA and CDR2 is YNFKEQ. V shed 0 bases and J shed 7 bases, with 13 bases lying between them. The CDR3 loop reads CASSQDQGTPNEQFF. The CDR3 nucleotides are TGTGCCAGCAGCCAAGATCAGGGGACTCCGAATGAGCAGTTCTTC.

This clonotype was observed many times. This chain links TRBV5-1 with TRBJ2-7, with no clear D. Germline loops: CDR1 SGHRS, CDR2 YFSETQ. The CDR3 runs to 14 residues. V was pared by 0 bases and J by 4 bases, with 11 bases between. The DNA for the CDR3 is TGCGCCAGCAGCTTGGACACGCCCGGGTACGAGCAGTACGTC. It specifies CASSLDTPGYEQYV.

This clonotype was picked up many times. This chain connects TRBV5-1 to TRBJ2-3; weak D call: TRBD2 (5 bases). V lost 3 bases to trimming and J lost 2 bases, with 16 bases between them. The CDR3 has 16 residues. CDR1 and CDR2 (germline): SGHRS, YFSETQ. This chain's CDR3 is CASSSGLLKDTDTQYF. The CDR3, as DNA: TGCGCCAGCAGCTCAGGACTGCTTAAGGACACAGATACGCAGTATTTT.

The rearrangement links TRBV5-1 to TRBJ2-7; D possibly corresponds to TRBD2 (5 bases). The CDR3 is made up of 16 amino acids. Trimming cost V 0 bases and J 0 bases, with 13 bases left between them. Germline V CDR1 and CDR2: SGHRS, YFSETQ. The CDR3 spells CASSLGGHASSYEQYF. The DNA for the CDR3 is TGCGCCAGCAGCTTGGGAGGGCACGCGAGCTCCTACGAGCAGTACTTC.

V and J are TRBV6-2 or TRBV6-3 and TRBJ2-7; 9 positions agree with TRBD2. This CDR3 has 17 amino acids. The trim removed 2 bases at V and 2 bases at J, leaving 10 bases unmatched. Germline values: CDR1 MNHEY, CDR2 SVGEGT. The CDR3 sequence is CASSYGVGSGSPYEQYF. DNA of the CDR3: TGTGCCAGCAGTTACGGGGTTGGTAGCGGGAGCCCCTACGAGCAGTACTTC.

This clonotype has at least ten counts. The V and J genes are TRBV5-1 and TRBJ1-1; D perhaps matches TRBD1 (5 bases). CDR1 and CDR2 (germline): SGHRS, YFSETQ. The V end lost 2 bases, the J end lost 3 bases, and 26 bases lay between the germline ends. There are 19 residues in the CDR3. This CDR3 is CASSLRGAAQVMGDTEAFF. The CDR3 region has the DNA TGCGCCAGCAGCTTACGAGGGGCAGCCCAGGTCATGGGGGACACTGAAGCTTTCTTT. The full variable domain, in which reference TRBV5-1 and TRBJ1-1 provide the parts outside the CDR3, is KAGVTQTPRYLIKTRGQQVTLSCSPISGHRSVSWYQQTPGQGLQFLFEYFSETQRNKGNFPGRFSGRQFSNSRSEMNVSTLELGDSALYLCASSLRGAAQVMGDTEAFFGQGTRLTVV.

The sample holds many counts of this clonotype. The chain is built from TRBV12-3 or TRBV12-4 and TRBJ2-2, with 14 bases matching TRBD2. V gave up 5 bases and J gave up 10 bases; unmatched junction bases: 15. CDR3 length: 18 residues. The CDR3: CASSPPWGTSGGRTELFF. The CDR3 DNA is TGTGCCAGCAGTCCTCCATGGGGGACTAGCGGGGGCCGTACGGAGCTGTTTTTT.

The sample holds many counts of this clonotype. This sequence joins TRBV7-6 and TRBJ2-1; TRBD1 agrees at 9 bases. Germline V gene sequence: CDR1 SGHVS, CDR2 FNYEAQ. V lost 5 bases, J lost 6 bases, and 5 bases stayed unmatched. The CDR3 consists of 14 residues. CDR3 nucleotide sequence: TGTGCCAGCAGCGCGATGACAGGGGGCAATGAGCAGTTCTTC. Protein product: CASSAMTGGNEQFF.

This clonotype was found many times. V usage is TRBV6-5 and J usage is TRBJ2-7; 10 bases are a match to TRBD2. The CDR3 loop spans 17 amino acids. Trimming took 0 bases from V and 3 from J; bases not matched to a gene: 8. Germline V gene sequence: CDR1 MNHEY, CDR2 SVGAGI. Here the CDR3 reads CASSYSLAGLKIYEQYF. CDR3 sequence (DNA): TGTGCCAGCAGTTACTCACTAGCGGGGTTAAAAATCTACGAGCAGTACTTC.

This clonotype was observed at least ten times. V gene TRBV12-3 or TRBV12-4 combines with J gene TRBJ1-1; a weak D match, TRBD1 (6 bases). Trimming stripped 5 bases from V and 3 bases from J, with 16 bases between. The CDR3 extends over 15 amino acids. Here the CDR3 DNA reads TGTGCCAGCAGTAATTTACAGGGCGTCGACACTGAAGCTTTCTTT. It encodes CASSNLQGVDTEAFF.